The clone carrying this T cell receptor beta chain was found a few times. This record belongs to a study of T-cell memory formation after mild COVID-19. Study at large: Clusters were largely donor specific.

A single record per CDR3 protein comes from TCRdb applying MiXCR to the 5' RACE reads. Of about 130,000 distinct CDR3 sequences listed, about 17% were seen once; the top ten hold over 11%. There are 15 residues in the CDR3. In germline, CDR1 is LGHDT, CDR2 YNNKEL (reference sequence). With V trimmed by 1 base and J by 0 bases, 2 bases remained unmatched. The sequencing input was PBMCs or a T cell subset sorted from them (not recorded which). The J gene is TRBJ1-2, the V gene TRBV3-1; TRBD1 matches at 7 bases. This TCR was recovered from an adult woman who had mild COVID-19 (a few samples of this study predate the infection). Cell type and time point are not known. This chain's CDR3 is CASSQGTGSNYGYTF. In DNA, the CDR3 is TGTGCCAGCAGCCAAGGGACAGGCTCTAACTATGGCTACACCTTC.